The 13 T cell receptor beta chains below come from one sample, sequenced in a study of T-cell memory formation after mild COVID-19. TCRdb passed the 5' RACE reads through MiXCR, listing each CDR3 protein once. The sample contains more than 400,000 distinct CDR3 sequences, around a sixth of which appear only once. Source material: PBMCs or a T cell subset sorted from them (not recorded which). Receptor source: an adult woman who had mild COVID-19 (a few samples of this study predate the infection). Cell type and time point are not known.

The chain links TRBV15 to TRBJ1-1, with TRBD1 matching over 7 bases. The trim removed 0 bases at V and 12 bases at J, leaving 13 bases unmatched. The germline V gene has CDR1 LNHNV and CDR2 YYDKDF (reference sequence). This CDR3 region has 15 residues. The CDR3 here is CATSRDGGDREVSFF. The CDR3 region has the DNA TGTGCCACCAGCAGAGATGGGGGCGACAGGGAGGTATCTTTCTTT.

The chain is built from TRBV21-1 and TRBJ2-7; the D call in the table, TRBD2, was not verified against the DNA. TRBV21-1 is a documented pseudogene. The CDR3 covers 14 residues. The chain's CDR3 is CATSGKTRCYEQYF. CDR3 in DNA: TGTGCCACCTCAGGGAAGACTAGGTGCTACGAGCAGTACTTC.

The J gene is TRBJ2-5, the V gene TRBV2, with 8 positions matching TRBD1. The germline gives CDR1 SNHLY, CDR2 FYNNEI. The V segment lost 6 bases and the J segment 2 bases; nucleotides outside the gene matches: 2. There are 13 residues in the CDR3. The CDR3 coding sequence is TGTGCCAGCAGACGGACAGGGCAAGAGACCCAGTACTTC. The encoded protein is CASRRTGQETQYF. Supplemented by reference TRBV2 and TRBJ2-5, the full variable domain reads EPEVTQTPSHQVTQMGQEVILRCVPISNHLYFYWYRQILGQKVEFLVSFYNNEISEKSEIFDDQFSVERPDGSNFTLKIRSTKLEDSAMYFCASRRTGQETQYFGPGTRLLVL.

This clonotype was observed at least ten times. The CDR3 DNA follows: TGTGCCAGCAGCCCGACTAGCGGGACCTACGAGCAGTACTTC. Translated, it gives CASSPTSGTYEQYF. The chain couples TRBV4-2 to TRBJ2-7, with 11 bases identical to TRBD2. The germline V gene has CDR1 LGHNA and CDR2 YNFKEQ. The CDR3 runs 14 residues. The J segment lost 2 bases and the V segment lost 4 bases, leaving 1 base of the junction unmatched.

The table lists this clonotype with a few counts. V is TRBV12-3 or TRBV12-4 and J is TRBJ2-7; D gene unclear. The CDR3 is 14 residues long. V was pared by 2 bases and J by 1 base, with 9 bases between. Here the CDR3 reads CASSLPARSYEQYF. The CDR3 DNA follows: TGTGCCAGCAGTTTACCCGCCAGATCCTACGAGCAGTACTTC.

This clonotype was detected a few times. CDR3 sequence reads: CSALLAGQSYEQYF. The CDR3 DNA follows: TGCAGTGCCCTACTAGCGGGACAGAGTTACGAGCAGTACTTC. The chain couples TRBV20-1 to TRBJ2-7, with 10 positions matching TRBD2. From germline, CDR1 is DFQATT and CDR2 SNEGSKA (reference sequence). With V trimmed by 6 bases and J by 4 bases, 9 bases remained unmatched. CDR3 length: 14 residues.

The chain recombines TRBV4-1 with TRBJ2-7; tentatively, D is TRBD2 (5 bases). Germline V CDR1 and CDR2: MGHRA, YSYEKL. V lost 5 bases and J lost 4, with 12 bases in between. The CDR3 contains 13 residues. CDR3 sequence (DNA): TGCGCCAGCAGCGAAGGGCGAGGGTACGAGCAGTACTTC. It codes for CASSEGRGYEQYF.

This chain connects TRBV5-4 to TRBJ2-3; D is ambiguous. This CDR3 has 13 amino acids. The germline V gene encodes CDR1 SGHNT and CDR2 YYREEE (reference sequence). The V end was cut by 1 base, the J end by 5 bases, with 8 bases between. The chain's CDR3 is CASSLLGRDTQYF. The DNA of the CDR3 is TGTGCCAGCAGCTTGTTGGGCCGAGATACGCAGTATTTT.

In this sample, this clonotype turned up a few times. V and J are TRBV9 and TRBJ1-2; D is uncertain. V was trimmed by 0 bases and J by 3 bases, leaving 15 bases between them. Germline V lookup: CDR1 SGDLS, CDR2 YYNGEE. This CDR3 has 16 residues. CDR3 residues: CASSVAYVTGDYGYTF. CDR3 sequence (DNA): TGTGCCAGCAGCGTAGCTTATGTGACGGGAGACTATGGCTACACCTTC.

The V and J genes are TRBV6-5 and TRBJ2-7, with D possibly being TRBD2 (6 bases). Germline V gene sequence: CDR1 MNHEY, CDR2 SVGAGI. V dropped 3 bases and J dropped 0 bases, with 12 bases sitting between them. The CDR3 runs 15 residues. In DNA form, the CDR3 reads TGTGCCAGCAGTTATGCGGGACGGAGCTCCTACGAGCAGTACTTC. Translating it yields CASSYAGRSSYEQYF.

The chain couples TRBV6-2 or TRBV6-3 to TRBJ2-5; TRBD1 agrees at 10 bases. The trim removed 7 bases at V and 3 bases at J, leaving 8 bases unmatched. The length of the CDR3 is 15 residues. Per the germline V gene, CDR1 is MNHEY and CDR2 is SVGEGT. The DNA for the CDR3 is TGTGCCAGCACCCGGGACAGGGGATGGGAAGAGACCCAGTACTTC. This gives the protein CASTRDRGWEETQYF.

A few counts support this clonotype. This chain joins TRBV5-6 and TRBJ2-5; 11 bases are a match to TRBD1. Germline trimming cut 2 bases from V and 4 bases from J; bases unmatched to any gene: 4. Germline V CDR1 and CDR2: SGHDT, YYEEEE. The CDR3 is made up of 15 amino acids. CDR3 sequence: CASSFWGTGGETQYF. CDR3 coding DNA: TGTGCCAGCAGCTTTTGGGGGACAGGGGGAGAGACCCAGTACTTC.

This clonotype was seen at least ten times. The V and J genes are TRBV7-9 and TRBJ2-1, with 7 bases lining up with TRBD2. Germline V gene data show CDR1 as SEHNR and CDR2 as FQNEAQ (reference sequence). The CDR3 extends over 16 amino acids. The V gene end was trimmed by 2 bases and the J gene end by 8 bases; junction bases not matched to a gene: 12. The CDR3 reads CASSLHRGRLSDEQFF. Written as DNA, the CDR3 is TGTGCCAGCAGCTTACATCGCGGGAGATTATCGGATGAGCAGTTCTTC.